This T cell receptor beta chain was identified in a study of shared clonotypes between healthy human individuals. Overall study results and limits: Memory subsets generally showed smaller estimated richness than naive subsets did.

Comments on this clone: Antigen unknown.

Every donor was a Caucasian adult from Nashville, Tennessee. The authors combined CD45RO+ cells with CCR7-negative CD45RA+ TemRA cells as CD8 memory. An approximately 220 ng quantity of DNA, some 30,000 T cell genomes, went into the sorted-subset replicate PCRs. Libraries were prepared by immunoSEQ multiplex PCR; TCRdb keeps only in-frame clonotypes and omits some of them. The sample includes hundreds of thousands of clones, 96% of them seen just once. The CDR3 has 12 amino acids. The germline gives CDR1 LGHNA, CDR2 YNFKEQ. Trimming left V 0 bases short and J 9 bases short, with 6 bases between. The sequence derives from a man aged 25-45 years in good health. The material sequenced was memory CD8+ T cells sorted from blood. Indicated subset: CD45RO+ cells pooled with CCR7-negative TemRA cells. This rearrangement joins TRBV4-2 to TRBJ2-1; no clear D. CDR3 protein: CASSQDRGEQFF. The DNA for the CDR3 is TGTGCCAGCAGCCAAGATCGCGGTGAGCAGTTCTTC.